A single sample gave rise to the 22 T cell receptor beta chains below, sequenced in a study of T cells expressing NK-cell markers. TCRdb processed the 5' RACE reads again and assigns one entry to each CDR3 protein, with no DNA. The sample table includes 400,000 to 500,000 distinct CDR3 sequences. The sample was blood T cells: a sorted CD56 or NKG2C T cell subset, CD4+ or CD8+ T cells, or bulk PBMC T cells (not recorded which). These receptors were taken from a woman between 18 and 69 years old in good health.

V usage is TRBV21-1 and J usage is TRBJ2-6. TRBV21-1 is marked as a pseudogene. CDR3 size: 17 residues. The CDR3 protein is CASSRLKSLSLANVLTF.

The V call is TRBV30, the J call TRBJ2-3; checking the TCRdb D call of TRBD2 is not possible without DNA. This CDR3 contains 13 residues. Germline lookup yields CDR1 GTSNPN and CDR2 SVGIG (reference sequence). CDR3 amino acids: CAWRTRGSDTQYF.

The chain employs TRBV14 and TRBJ1-1; the D call from TCRdb, TRBD1, cannot be confirmed without DNA. CDR1 is SGHDN and CDR2 is FVKESK in the germline V gene. The CDR3 consists of 13 residues. CDR3 residues: CASSPTGALEAFF.

The genes are TRBV7-2 and TRBJ2-3. Per germline, CDR1 SGHTA and CDR2 FQGNSA. This CDR3 region has 14 residues. CDR3 loop: CASSLVDSTDTQYF.

The CDR3 sequence is CSGRRTDREAFF. This rearrangement joins TRBV29-1 to TRBJ1-1; TCRdb designates TRBD1, a call that cannot be tested without DNA. The CDR3 has 12 residues. Looked up from germline, CDR1 is SQVTM and CDR2 is ANQGSEA.

This chain uses TRBV6-2 or TRBV6-3 with TRBJ2-6; the TCRdb call, TRBD1, lacks DNA for checking. This CDR3 spans 17 amino acids. Germline assignment: CDR1 MNHEY and CDR2 SVGEGT. The CDR3 here is CASSYVNRLAGANVLTF.

The V and J genes are TRBV5-1 and TRBJ2-1; TCRdb outputs TRBD2, but without DNA this stays unchecked. Germline V lookup: CDR1 SGHRS, CDR2 YFSETQ. The CDR3 covers 16 residues. CDR3 protein: CASSLGSGGDYNEQFF. Using reference TRBV5-1 and TRBJ2-1 for the parts outside the CDR3, the full variable domain is KAGVTQTPRYLIKTRGQQVTLSCSPISGHRSVSWYQQTPGQGLQFLFEYFSETQRNKGNFPGRFSGRQFSNSRSEMNVSTLELGDSALYLCASSLGSGGDYNEQFFGPGTRLTVL.

The chain is built from TRBV6-1 and TRBJ1-1. Germline lookup yields CDR1 MNHNS and CDR2 SASEGT. The CDR3 is 12 residues long. The CDR3 sequence is CASSAWNTEAFF.

CDR3 sequence reads: CASSVGAGVDNEQFF. The chain has TRBV9 and TRBJ2-1; the D gene TCRdb calls, TRBD2, cannot be checked with no DNA. The CDR3 totals 15 residues. Germline values: CDR1 SGDLS, CDR2 YYNGEE.

The J gene is TRBJ2-1, the V gene TRBV7-2; TCRdb's assignment of TRBD1 cannot be checked, as there is no DNA. The germline V gene encodes CDR1 SGHTA and CDR2 FQGNSA. This CDR3 contains 16 residues. Here the CDR3 reads CASSLGMGGSYNEQFF.

The chain links TRBV11-1 to TRBJ2-6; TCRdb names TRBD1, which stays unverified in the absence of DNA. The CDR3 totals 15 residues. The germline CDR1 and CDR2 sequences are SGHAT and FQDESV (reference sequence). The CDR3 spells CASSLWGAGANVLTF.

The rearrangement links TRBV25-1 to TRBJ2-5; TCRdb's D gene call, TRBD1, goes unchecked for lack of DNA. Germline V CDR1 and CDR2: MGHDK, SYGVNS. The CDR3 extends over 15 amino acids. CDR3: CASSAHEGGPETQYF.

The V gene is TRBV4-3, the J gene TRBJ2-5; the D gene TCRdb calls, TRBD1, cannot be checked with no DNA. This CDR3 region has 15 residues. CDR1 is LGHNA, CDR2 YSLEER, per germline. The CDR3 protein is CASSQDWAGTETQYF.

The chain has TRBV20-1 and TRBJ2-1; TCRdb gives TRBD1 as the D gene, but with no DNA this cannot be confirmed. The germline gives CDR1 DFQATT, CDR2 SNEGSKA (reference sequence). There are 13 residues in the CDR3. CDR3 sequence reads: CSASPDSRNEQFF.

The V gene is TRBV5-5, the J gene TRBJ2-7; TCRdb's D call of TRBD1 is untestable without DNA. Looked up from germline, CDR1 is SGHKS and CDR2 is YYEKEE (reference sequence). The CDR3 is made up of 14 amino acids. CDR3 sequence reads: CASSLQTGTYEQYF. The whole variable domain, remainder taken from reference TRBV5-5 and TRBJ2-7, is DAGVTQSPTHLIKTRGQQVTLRCSPISGHKSVSWYQQVLGQGPQFIFQYYEKEERGRGNFPDRFSARQFPNYSSELNVNALLLGDSALYLCASSLQTGTYEQYFGPGTRLTVT.

The J gene is TRBJ1-1, the V gene TRBV5-1. Germline values: CDR1 SGHRS, CDR2 YFSETQ. This CDR3 spans 14 amino acids. The CDR3 region is CASSFSQRNTEAFF.

The chain combines TRBV27 with TRBJ2-1; TCRdb's D call of TRBD1 is untestable without DNA. Germline lookup yields CDR1 MNHEY and CDR2 SMNVEV (reference sequence). The CDR3 spans 15 residues. The CDR3 loop reads CASSLDRPGYNEQFF.

The chain uses TRBV7-9 and TRBJ2-3. Germline assignment: CDR1 SEHNR and CDR2 FQNEAQ (reference sequence). This CDR3 has 15 amino acids. CDR3: CASSLVQKLTDTQYF.

The chain joins TRBV6-1 to TRBJ2-3; the TCRdb D gene call, TRBD1, has no DNA to confirm it. From germline, CDR1 is MNHNS and CDR2 SASEGT. The CDR3 consists of 15 residues. The CDR3 here is CASSATGGNTDTQYF.

The V call is TRBV4-3, the J call TRBJ2-5; the TCRdb D gene call, TRBD2, has no DNA to confirm it. CDR1 and CDR2 from the germline V gene are LGHNA and YSLEER. The CDR3 length is 17 residues. CDR3 region: CASSLTSGARPSGAQYF.

This sequence joins TRBV9 and TRBJ1-6; absent DNA, TCRdb's TRBD1 call cannot be checked. CDR1 and CDR2 (germline): SGDLS, YYNGEE. The CDR3 loop spans 15 amino acids. The CDR3 spells CASTPGGERNSPLHF. The full variable domain, its missing parts supplied by reference TRBV9 and TRBJ1-6, is DSGVTQTPKHLITATGQRVTLRCSPRSGDLSVYWYQQSLDQGLQFLIQYYNGEERAKGNILERFSAQQFPDLHSELNLSSLELGDSALYFCASTPGGERNSPLHFGNGTRLTVT.

The CDR3 sequence is CASSWGLATNTGELFF. The chain carries TRBV7-9 and TRBJ2-2; the D gene TCRdb calls, TRBD2, cannot be checked with no DNA. The germline gives CDR1 SEHNR, CDR2 FQNEAQ (reference sequence). There are 16 residues in the CDR3.